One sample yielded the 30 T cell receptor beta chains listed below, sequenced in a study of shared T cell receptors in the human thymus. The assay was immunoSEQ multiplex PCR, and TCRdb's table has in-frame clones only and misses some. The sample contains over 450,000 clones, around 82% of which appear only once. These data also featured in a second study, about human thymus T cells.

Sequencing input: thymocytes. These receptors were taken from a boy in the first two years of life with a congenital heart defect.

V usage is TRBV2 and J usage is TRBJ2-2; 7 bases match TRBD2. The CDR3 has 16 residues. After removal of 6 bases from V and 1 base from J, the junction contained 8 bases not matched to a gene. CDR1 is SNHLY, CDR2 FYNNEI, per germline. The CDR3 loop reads CASRVRASGNTGELFF. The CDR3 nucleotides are TGTGCCAGCAGGGTCCGGGCTAGCGGGAACACCGGGGAGCTGTTTTTT.

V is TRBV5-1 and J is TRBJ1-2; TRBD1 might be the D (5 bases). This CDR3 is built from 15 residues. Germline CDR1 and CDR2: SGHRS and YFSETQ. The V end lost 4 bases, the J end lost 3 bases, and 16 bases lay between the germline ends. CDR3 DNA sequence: TGCGCCAGCAGCCAAGGACGCAGGGAGGACTATGGCTACACCTTC. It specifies CASSQGRREDYGYTF.

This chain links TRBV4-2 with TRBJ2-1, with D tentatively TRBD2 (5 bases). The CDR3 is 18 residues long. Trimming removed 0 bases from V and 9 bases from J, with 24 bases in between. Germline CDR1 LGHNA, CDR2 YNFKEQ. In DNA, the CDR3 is TGTGCCAGCAGCCAAGATCGGCCTAGCACGAAAAGGAGTGGTGAGCAGTTCTTC. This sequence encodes CASSQDRPSTKRSGEQFF.

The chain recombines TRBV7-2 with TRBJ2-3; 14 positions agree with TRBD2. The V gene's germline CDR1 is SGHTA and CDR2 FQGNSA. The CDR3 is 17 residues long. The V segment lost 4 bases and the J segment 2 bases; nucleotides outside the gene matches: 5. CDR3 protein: CASSSWGLAGVTDTQYF. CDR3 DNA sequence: TGTGCCAGCAGCTCCTGGGGACTAGCGGGAGTCACAGATACGCAGTATTTT.

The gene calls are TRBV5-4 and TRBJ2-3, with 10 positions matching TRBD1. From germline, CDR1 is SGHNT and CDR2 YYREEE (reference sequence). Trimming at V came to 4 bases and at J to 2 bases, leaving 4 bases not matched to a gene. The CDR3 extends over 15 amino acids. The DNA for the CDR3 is TGTGCCAGCAGCCCCGGACAGGGGGTCACAGATACGCAGTATTTT. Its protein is CASSPGQGVTDTQYF.

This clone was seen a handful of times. CDR3 loop: CSGRTSGTTFTDTQYF. CDR3 nucleotide sequence: TGCAGCGGACGGACTAGCGGGACAACTTTCACAGATACGCAGTATTTT. The chain is built from TRBV29-1 and TRBJ2-3; 12 nucleotides match TRBD2. Germline values: CDR1 SQVTM, CDR2 ANQGSEA. The V gene end was trimmed by 7 bases and the J gene end by 2 bases; junction bases not matched to a gene: 10. There are 16 residues in the CDR3.

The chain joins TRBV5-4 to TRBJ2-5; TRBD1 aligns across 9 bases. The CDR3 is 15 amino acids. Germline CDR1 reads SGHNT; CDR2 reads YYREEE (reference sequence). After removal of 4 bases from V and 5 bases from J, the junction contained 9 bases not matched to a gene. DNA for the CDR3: TGTGCCAGCAGCGCACAGGGGGCGCGTGGGGAGACCCAGTACTTC. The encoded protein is CASSAQGARGETQYF.

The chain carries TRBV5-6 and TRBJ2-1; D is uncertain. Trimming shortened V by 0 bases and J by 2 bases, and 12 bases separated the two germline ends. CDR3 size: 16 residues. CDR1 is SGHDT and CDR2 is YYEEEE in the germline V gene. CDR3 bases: TGTGCCAGCAGCTTGGGAGTCGTCGCACCCTACAATGAGCAGTTCTTC. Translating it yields CASSLGVVAPYNEQFF.

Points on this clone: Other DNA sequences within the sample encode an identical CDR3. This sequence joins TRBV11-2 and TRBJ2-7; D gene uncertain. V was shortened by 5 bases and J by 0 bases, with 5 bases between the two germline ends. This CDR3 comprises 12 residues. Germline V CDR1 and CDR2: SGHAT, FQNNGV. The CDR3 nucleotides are TGTGCCAGCAGCCCGAGCTCCTACGAGCAGTACTTC. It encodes CASSPSSYEQYF.

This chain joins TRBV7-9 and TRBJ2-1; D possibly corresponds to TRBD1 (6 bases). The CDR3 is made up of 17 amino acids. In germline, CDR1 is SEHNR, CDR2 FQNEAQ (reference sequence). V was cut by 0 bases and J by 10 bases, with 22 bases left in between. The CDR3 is CASSLATPSGHLLEQFF. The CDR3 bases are TGTGCCAGCAGCTTAGCCACTCCCTCGGGACATTTACTGGAGCAGTTCTTC.

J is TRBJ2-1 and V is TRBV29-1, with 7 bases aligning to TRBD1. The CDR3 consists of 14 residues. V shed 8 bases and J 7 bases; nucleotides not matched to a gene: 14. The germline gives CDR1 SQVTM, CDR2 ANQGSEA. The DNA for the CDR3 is TGCAGCACGTACAGGGACAGTTCAGGGAATGAGCAGTTCTTC. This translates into CSTYRDSSGNEQFF.

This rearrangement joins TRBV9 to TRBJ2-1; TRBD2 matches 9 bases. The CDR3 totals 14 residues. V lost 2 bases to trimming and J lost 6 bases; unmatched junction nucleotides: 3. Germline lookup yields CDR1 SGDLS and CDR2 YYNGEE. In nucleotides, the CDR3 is TGTGCCAGCAGCGTTGGGCGGGGGGGCAATGAGCAGTTCTTC. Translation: CASSVGRGGNEQFF.

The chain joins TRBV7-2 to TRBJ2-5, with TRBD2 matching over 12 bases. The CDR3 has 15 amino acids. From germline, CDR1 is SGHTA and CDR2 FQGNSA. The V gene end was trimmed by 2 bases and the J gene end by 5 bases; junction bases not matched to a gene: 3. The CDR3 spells CASSLRLAGGETQYF. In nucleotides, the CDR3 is TGTGCCAGCAGCTTAAGGCTAGCGGGAGGGGAGACCCAGTACTTC.

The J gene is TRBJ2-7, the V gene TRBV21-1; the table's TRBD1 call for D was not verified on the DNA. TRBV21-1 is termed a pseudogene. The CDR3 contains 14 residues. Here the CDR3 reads CASNYDRSSYEQYF. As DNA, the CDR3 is TGTGCCAGCAACTACGACAGGAGCTCCTACGAGCAGTACTTC.

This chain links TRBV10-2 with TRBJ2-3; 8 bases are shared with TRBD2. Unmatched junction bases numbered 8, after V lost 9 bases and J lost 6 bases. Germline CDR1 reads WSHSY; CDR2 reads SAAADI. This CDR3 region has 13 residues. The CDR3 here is CASTGGRGDTQYF. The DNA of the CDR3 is TGCGCCAGTACGGGAGGGCGGGGGGATACGCAGTATTTT.

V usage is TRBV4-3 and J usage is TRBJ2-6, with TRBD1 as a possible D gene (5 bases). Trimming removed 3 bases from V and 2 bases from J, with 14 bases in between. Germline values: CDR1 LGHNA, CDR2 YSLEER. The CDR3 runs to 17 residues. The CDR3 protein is CASSHGWGAAGANVLTF. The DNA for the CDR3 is TGCGCCAGCAGCCATGGGTGGGGCGCAGCTGGGGCCAACGTCCTGACTTTC.

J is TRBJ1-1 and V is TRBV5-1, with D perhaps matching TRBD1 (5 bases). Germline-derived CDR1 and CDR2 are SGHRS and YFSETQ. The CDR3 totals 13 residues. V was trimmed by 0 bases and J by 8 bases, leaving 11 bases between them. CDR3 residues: CASSLGRQREAFF. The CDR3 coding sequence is TGCGCCAGCAGCTTGGGAAGACAGAGAGAAGCTTTCTTT.

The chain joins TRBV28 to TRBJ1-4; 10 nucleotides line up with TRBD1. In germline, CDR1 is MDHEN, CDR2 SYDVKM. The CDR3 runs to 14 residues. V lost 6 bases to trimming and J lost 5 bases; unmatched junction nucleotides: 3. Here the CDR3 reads CASSLDRGNEKLFF. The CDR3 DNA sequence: TGTGCCAGCAGCCTGGACAGGGGGAATGAAAAACTGTTTTTT.

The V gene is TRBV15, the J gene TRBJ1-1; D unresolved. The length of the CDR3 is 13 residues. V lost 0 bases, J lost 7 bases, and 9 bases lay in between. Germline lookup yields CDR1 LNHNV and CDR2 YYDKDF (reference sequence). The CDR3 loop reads CATSRDLSREAFF. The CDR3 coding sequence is TGTGCCACCAGCAGAGATCTGAGCCGTGAAGCTTTCTTT.

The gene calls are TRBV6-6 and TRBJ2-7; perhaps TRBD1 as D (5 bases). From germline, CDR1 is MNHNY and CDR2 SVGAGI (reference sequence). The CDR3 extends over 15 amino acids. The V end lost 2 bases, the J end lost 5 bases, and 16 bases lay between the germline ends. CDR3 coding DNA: TGTGCCAGCAGTTACGGTCTGGGCAGGGTCCACGAGCAGTACTTC. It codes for CASSYGLGRVHEQYF.

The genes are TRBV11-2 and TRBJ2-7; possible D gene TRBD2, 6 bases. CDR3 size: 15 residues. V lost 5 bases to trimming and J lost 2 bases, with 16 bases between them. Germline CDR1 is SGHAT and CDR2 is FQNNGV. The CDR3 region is CASSPRVGRTYEQYF. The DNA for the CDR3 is TGTGCCAGCAGCCCCCGTGTGGGGAGGACCTACGAGCAGTACTTC.

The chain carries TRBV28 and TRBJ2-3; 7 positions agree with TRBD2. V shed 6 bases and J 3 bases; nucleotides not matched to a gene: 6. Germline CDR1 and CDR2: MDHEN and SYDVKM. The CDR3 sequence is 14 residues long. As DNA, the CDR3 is TGTGCCAGCAGCCCCGTCGGGGGGACAGATACGCAGTATTTT. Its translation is CASSPVGGTDTQYF.

The CDR3 region is CASSEETGSGNTIYF. The CDR3 DNA follows: TGTGCCAGCAGTGAAGAGACAGGCTCTGGAAACACCATATATTTT. The chain carries TRBV25-1 and TRBJ1-3, with a tentative D call TRBD1 (6 bases). CDR1 and CDR2 from the germline V gene are MGHDK and SYGVNS. V was cut by 2 bases and J by 0 bases, with 8 bases left in between. There are 15 residues in the CDR3.

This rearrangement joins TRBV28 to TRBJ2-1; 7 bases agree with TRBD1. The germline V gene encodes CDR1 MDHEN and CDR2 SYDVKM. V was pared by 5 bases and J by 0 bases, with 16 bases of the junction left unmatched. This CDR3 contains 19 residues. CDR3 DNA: TGTGCCAGCAGTCCTGACAGGGAAGGCGGGCCAAGCTCCTACAATGAGCAGTTCTTC. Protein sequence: CASSPDREGGPSSYNEQFF.

In DNA form, the CDR3 reads TGCGCCAGCAGCTCCCGACTAGCGGGAGAGTACAATGAGCAGTTCTTC. This sequence encodes CASSSRLAGEYNEQFF. The chain joins TRBV5-1 to TRBJ2-1; 12 bases are a match to TRBD2. The CDR3 is 16 residues long. CDR1 SGHRS and CDR2 YFSETQ come from the germline V gene. V dropped 3 bases and J dropped 4; count of bases not matched to a gene: 5.

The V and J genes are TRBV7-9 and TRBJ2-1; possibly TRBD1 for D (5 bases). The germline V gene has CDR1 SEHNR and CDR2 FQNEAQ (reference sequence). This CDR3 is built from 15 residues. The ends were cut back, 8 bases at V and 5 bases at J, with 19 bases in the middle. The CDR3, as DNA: TGTGCCAGCGCCTTGAACATGGACACTGACAATGAGCAGTTCTTC. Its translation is CASALNMDTDNEQFF.

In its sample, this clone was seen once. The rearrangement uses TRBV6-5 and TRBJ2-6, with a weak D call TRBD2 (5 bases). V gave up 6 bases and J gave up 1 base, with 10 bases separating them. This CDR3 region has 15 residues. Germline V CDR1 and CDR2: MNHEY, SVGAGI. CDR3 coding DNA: TGTGCCAGCAGCCGAACTAGTTCTGGGGCCAACGTCCTGACTTTC. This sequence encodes CASSRTSSGANVLTF.

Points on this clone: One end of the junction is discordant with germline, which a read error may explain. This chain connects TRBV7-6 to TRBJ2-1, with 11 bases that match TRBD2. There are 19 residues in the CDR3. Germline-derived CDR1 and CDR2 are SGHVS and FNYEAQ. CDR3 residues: CASSSPYGLAGSSNNEQFF. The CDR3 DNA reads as TGTGCCAGCAGCTCCCCCTACGGACTAGCGGGTTCCTCCAACAATGAGCAGTTCTTC.

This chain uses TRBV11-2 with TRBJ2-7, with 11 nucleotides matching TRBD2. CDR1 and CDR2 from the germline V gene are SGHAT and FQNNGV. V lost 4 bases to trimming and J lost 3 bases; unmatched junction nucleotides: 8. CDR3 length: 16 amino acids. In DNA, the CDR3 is TGTGCCAGCAGCTCGAAGAGACTAGCGGGATGCTACGAGCAGTACTTC. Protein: CASSSKRLAGCYEQYF.

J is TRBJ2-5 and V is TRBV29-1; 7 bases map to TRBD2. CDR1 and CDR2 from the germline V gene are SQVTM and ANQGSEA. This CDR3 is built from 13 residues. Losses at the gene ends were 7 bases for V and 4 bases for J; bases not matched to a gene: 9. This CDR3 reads CSARDGGRETQYF. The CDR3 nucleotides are TGCAGCGCCCGGGACGGCGGGAGAGAGACCCAGTACTTC.